These 9 T cell receptor beta chains originate from one sample sequenced in a study of blood T cell repertoires in COVID-19. Sequencing was performed with immunoSEQ multiplex PCR; in TCRdb, only in-frame clones are kept and a portion is missing. This sample has about 220,000 clones; roughly 84% occur once, and the top ten carry 15% to 20%. The sequencing input was peripheral blood. The receptors here all came from a man younger than 40 with active or convalescent COVID-19.

This clone was seen once. The chain links TRBV3-1 (or the pseudogene TRBV3-2) to TRBJ1-1; D gene unclear. The germline CDR1 and CDR2 sequences are LGHDT and YNNKEL (reference sequence). The CDR3 covers 17 residues. With 3 bases removed from V and 0 bases from J, the gap between germline ends came to 17 bases. The CDR3 reads CASSQPRCIVLNTEAFF. Written as DNA, the CDR3 is TGTGCCAGCAGCCAGCCGCGCTGTATAGTCCTGAACACTGAAGCTTTCTTT.

The CDR3 is CASSLSKNEAFF. Written as DNA, the CDR3 is TGTGCCAGCAGTTTATCCAAAAATGAAGCTTTCTTT. The chain has TRBV28 and TRBJ1-1; D is ambiguous. Between the trimmed V and J ends, which lost 1 base and 7 bases, there was a span of 7 bases. This CDR3 comprises 12 residues. In germline, CDR1 is MDHEN, CDR2 SYDVKM. Full variable domain (remainder filled in from reference TRBV28 and TRBJ1-1): DVKVTQSSRYLVKRTGEKVFLECVQDMDHENMFWYRQDPGLGLRLIYFSYDVKMKEKGDIPEGYSVSREKKERFSLILESASTNQTSMYLCASSLSKNEAFFGQGTRLTVV.

Worth noting for this clone: The junction and the germline gene differ at one end; a read error may be behind it. The chain recombines TRBV7-7 with TRBJ2-6, with D possibly TRBD1 on 6 matching bases. Germline V lookup: CDR1 SSHAT, CDR2 FNYEAQ (reference sequence). The length of the CDR3 is 16 residues. This CDR3 reads CASSLGWGPGANVLTF. The CDR3 nucleotides read TGTGCTAGCAGCTTAGGATGGGGGCCCGGGGCCAACGTCCTGACTTTC.

The V and J genes are TRBV5-1 and TRBJ2-5; D possibly corresponds to TRBD2 (6 bases). From germline, CDR1 is SGHRS and CDR2 YFSETQ. V shed 4 bases and J shed 5 bases, with 6 bases lying between them. The CDR3 sequence is 11 residues long. The CDR3 bases are TGCGCCAGCAGCGGGGGGGAGACCCAGTACTTC. This codes for CASSGGETQYF.

CDR3 region: CASKRAEQYF. The CDR3, as DNA: TGTGCCAGTAAGAGGGCCGAGCAGTACTTC. The chain joins TRBV19 to TRBJ2-7; D may be TRBD2 (5 bases). Trimming removed 7 bases at V and 6 bases at J, with 7 bases between. CDR3 length: 10 amino acids. Germline V gives CDR1 LNHDA, CDR2 SQIVND (reference sequence). The whole variable domain, remainder taken from reference TRBV19 and TRBJ2-7, is DGGITQSPKYLFRKEGQNVTLSCEQNLNHDAMYWYRQDPGQGLRLIYYSQIVNDFQKGDIAEGYSVSREKKESFPLTVTSAQKNPTAFYLCASKRAEQYFGPGTRLTVT.

The chain has TRBV4-3 and TRBJ1-5; 9 bases line up with TRBD1. Germline values: CDR1 LGHNA, CDR2 YSLEER. The CDR3 totals 15 residues. V shed 4 bases and J 6 bases; nucleotides not matched to a gene: 7. The CDR3 DNA sequence: TGCGCCAGCAGCCTAAGGACAGGGGATAGTCAGCCCCAGCATTTT. This encodes CASSLRTGDSQPQHF.

The V gene is TRBV6-2 or TRBV6-3, the J gene TRBJ2-2, with D possibly matching TRBD2 (6 bases). The CDR3 runs to 16 residues. Trimming shortened V by 1 base and J by 2 bases, and 11 bases separated the two germline ends. Looked up from germline, CDR1 is MNHEY and CDR2 is SVGEGT. CDR3: CASSYFGTPNTGELFF. CDR3 DNA: TGTGCCAGCAGTTACTTCGGGACTCCCAACACCGGGGAGCTGTTTTTT.

The V gene is TRBV6-6, the J gene TRBJ2-7; 9 bases are a match to TRBD1. Germline CDR1 is MNHNY and CDR2 is SVGAGI (reference sequence). The ends lost 7 bases at V and 2 bases at J; junction bases unmatched: 9. The CDR3 runs 15 residues. CDR3 bases: TGTGCCAGCACCTACGGAGGGGACAGGGCCTACGAGCAGTACTTC. Translating gives CASTYGGDRAYEQYF.

The chain links TRBV5-4 to TRBJ1-1; D ambiguous. Per germline, CDR1 SGHNT and CDR2 YYREEE (reference sequence). CDR3 size: 15 residues. V lost 0 bases and J 0 bases, leaving 9 bases between the germline ends. The CDR3 spells CASSLDAGMNTEAFF. In DNA form, the CDR3 reads TGTGCCAGCAGCTTGGACGCGGGGATGAACACTGAAGCTTTCTTT.